The next 18 T cell receptor beta chains were all read from a single sample in a study of blood T cell repertoires in COVID-19. Here immunoSEQ multiplex PCR was the method, and the copy in TCRdb shows in-frame clones only, minus some. Among 200,000 to 250,000 clones listed, over 80% were seen once. Material for sequencing was PBMCs or T cells enriched from blood (not recorded which). These receptors originate from a woman in her twenties or thirties who had been exposed to COVID-19.

This chain uses TRBV28 with TRBJ2-7; 7 bases map to TRBD2. Trimming cost V 6 bases and J 2 bases; bases outside gene matches: 1. The CDR3 loop spans 12 amino acids. Germline assignment: CDR1 MDHEN and CDR2 SYDVKM. CDR3 protein: CASRGGTYEQYF. The CDR3 DNA follows: TGTGCCAGCAGGGGAGGGACCTACGAGCAGTACTTC.

The V and J genes are TRBV6-5 and TRBJ2-3, with 7 nucleotides matching TRBD2. The CDR3 has 15 residues. Germline V gene lookup returns CDR1 MNHEY and CDR2 SVGAGI. Trimming at V came to 5 bases and at J to 4 bases, leaving 9 bases not matched to a gene. DNA of the CDR3: TGTGCCAGCAGTCCCCCGGGGGGAAGACCAGATACGCAGTATTTT. Translated, it gives CASSPPGGRPDTQYF.

Of note for this clone: Other DNA variants within this sample encode the same CDR3. This chain links TRBV18 with TRBJ1-2; D gene ambiguous. The CDR3 is 14 amino acids. From germline, CDR1 is KGHSH and CDR2 LQKENI. Trimming cost V 0 bases and J 4 bases, with 9 bases left between them. The CDR3 is CASSPPAGGYGYTF. CDR3 DNA sequence: TGTGCCAGCTCACCACCTGCAGGAGGCTATGGCTACACCTTC.

This sequence joins TRBV5-1 and TRBJ2-1; D perhaps matches TRBD2 (6 bases). There are 15 residues in the CDR3. V was clipped by 5 bases and J by 0 bases, with 12 bases between them. Germline V gene lookup returns CDR1 SGHRS and CDR2 YFSETQ. CDR3 coding DNA: TGCGCCAGCAGTTTTCGGCGGGACTCCTACAATGAGCAGTTCTTC. It codes for CASSFRRDSYNEQFF.

The chain carries TRBV7-2 and TRBJ2-3; unclear D gene. CDR3 length: 13 residues. V lost 4 bases and J 2 bases, leaving 7 bases between the germline ends. The germline gives CDR1 SGHTA, CDR2 FQGNSA. In nucleotides, the CDR3 is TGTGCCAGCAGCTCTAAAACCACAGATACGCAGTATTTT. Amino acids: CASSSKTTDTQYF. Variable domain in full (rest from reference TRBV7-2 and TRBJ2-3): GAGVSQSPSNKVTEKGKDVELRCDPISGHTALYWYRQSLGQGLEFLIYFQGNSAPDKSGLPSDRFSAERTGGSVSTLTIQRTQQEDSAVYLCASSSKTTDTQYFGPGTRLTVL.

The chain has TRBV4-2 and TRBJ2-2; possible D gene TRBD1, 6 bases. This CDR3 has 15 amino acids. V was pared by 2 bases and J by 7 bases, with 14 bases between. Germline V CDR1 and CDR2: LGHNA, YNFKEQ. The CDR3 DNA follows: TGTGCCAGCAGCCAAAGGGGGTTCCAGATCGGGGAGCTGTTTTTT. Its protein product is CASSQRGFQIGELFF.

The V call is TRBV29-1, the J call TRBJ2-2, with a possible D match to TRBD2 (6 bases). The V gene's germline CDR1 is SQVTM and CDR2 ANQGSEA. The CDR3 runs to 13 residues. V lost 4 bases to trimming and J lost 6 bases, with 12 bases between them. CDR3 sequence reads: CSVVGPGAGELFF. CDR3 bases: TGCAGCGTTGTTGGACCGGGGGCCGGGGAGCTGTTTTTT.

The rearrangement uses TRBV30 and TRBJ1-1; D is possibly TRBD1 (6 bases). The CDR3 covers 15 residues. Deletions cut 8 bases from V and 3 bases from J, with 22 bases between. CDR1 and CDR2 from the germline V gene are GTSNPN and SVGIG (reference sequence). The CDR3 coding sequence is TGTGCCCTGGGACACACGATGGTCGAGCACACTGAAGCTTTCTTT. It codes for CALGHTMVEHTEAFF.

This chain connects TRBV9 to TRBJ2-7, with TRBD2 matching 8 bases. Trimming took 0 bases from V and 2 from J; bases not matched to a gene: 4. Germline-derived CDR1 and CDR2 are SGDLS and YYNGEE. This CDR3 is 15 amino acids long. The chain's CDR3 is CASSVGSGETYEQYF. The CDR3 region has the DNA TGTGCCAGCAGCGTAGGTAGCGGGGAAACCTACGAGCAGTACTTC. Based on the CDR3 plus reference TRBV9 and TRBJ2-7, the full variable domain is DSGVTQTPKHLITATGQRVTLRCSPRSGDLSVYWYQQSLDQGLQFLIQYYNGEERAKGNILERFSAQQFPDLHSELNLSSLELGDSALYFCASSVGSGETYEQYFGPGTRLTVT.

The chain combines TRBV19 with TRBJ2-4; a possible D gene is TRBD2 (6 bases). The CDR3 runs to 14 residues. The germline V gene has CDR1 LNHDA and CDR2 SQIVND (reference sequence). V was clipped by 1 base and J by 9 bases, with 13 bases between them. The DNA for the CDR3 is TGTGCCAGTAGTATAGGAGGGGCGCGGGGCATTCAGTACTTC. This gives the protein CASSIGGARGIQYF.

V usage is TRBV5-5 and J usage is TRBJ2-7, with TRBD2 matching over 11 bases. Germline V CDR1 and CDR2: SGHKS, YYEKEE (reference sequence). The V gene end was trimmed by 4 bases and the J gene end by 2 bases; junction bases not matched to a gene: 14. The CDR3 is 18 amino acids. The CDR3 sequence: CASSLRPGLAAETYEQYF. The CDR3 DNA follows: TGTGCCAGCAGCCTCCGACCGGGACTAGCGGCCGAGACCTACGAGCAGTACTTC.

CDR3 residues: CASSPTSGRGGETQYF. CDR3 bases: TGTGCCAGCAGCCCCACTAGCGGGAGGGGAGGGGAGACCCAGTACTTC. The V call is TRBV13, the J call TRBJ2-5, with 13 bases that match TRBD2. The V gene end was trimmed by 5 bases and the J gene end by 5 bases; junction bases not matched to a gene: 8. CDR3 size: 16 residues. The germline gives CDR1 PRHDT, CDR2 FYEKMQ (reference sequence). The full variable domain, rest sourced from reference TRBV13 and TRBJ2-5, is AAGVIQSPRHLIKEKRETATLKCYPIPRHDTVYWYQQGPGQDPQFLISFYEKMQSDKGSIPDRFSAQQFSDYHSELNMSSLELGDSALYFCASSPTSGRGGETQYFGPGTRLLVL.

The chain combines TRBV27 with TRBJ2-1; D not certain. Germline values: CDR1 MNHEY, CDR2 SMNVEV (reference sequence). The ends were cut back, 5 bases at V and 4 bases at J, with 18 bases in the middle. CDR3 length: 16 amino acids. The CDR3 DNA reads TGTGCCAGCAGTCTTTCCTTGGAGACGGCTTACAATGAGCAGTTCTTC. As protein: CASSLSLETAYNEQFF.

The rearrangement joins TRBV7-2 to TRBJ1-2, with D maybe TRBD1 (5 bases). Germline V gene lookup returns CDR1 SGHTA and CDR2 FQGNSA. V lost 8 bases and J 8 bases, leaving 30 bases between the germline ends. This CDR3 comprises 17 residues. The CDR3 nucleotides are TGTGCCAGCCATGCCGGAGCGAGGGGACTCTCTGTCTTGGGCTACACCTTC. Translation gives CASHAGARGLSVLGYTF.

This chain uses TRBV11-2 with TRBJ2-5; TRBD2 aligns across 14 bases. The junction had 6 bases not matched to a gene; V was cut back by 4 bases and J by 5 bases. Germline CDR1 and CDR2: SGHAT and FQNNGV. The CDR3 spans 16 residues. CDR3: CASSSPGLAGGETQYF. The CDR3 region has the DNA TGTGCCAGCAGCTCCCCCGGACTAGCGGGAGGCGAGACCCAGTACTTC.

This clone has only a few counts. This CDR3 reads CASSVAPGLAGFHYEQYF. In DNA, the CDR3 is TGTGCCAGCAGTGTGGCCCCGGGACTAGCGGGATTCCACTACGAGCAGTACTTC. The J gene is TRBJ2-7, the V gene TRBV2; 13 bases fit TRBD2. Trimming at V came to 4 bases and at J to 3 bases, leaving 12 bases not matched to a gene. This CDR3 spans 18 amino acids. CDR1 and CDR2 (germline): SNHLY, FYNNEI.

The chain links TRBV24-1 to TRBJ2-5; perhaps TRBD2 as D (6 bases). Germline V gene sequence: CDR1 KGHDR, CDR2 SFDVKD. Deletions cut 4 bases from V and 4 bases from J, with 18 bases between. This CDR3 has 16 amino acids. CDR3 sequence reads: CATSDSGTPQPETQYF. CDR3 in DNA: TGTGCCACCAGTGACTCCGGGACTCCGCAACCAGAGACCCAGTACTTC.

The chain carries TRBV6-2 or TRBV6-3 and TRBJ2-3, with 11 bases matching TRBD2. V trimming: 2 bases; J trimming: 0 bases; junction bases outside the gene matches: 4. This CDR3 region has 17 residues. In germline, CDR1 is MNHEY, CDR2 SVGEGT. The CDR3 is CASSYMGLAASTDTQYF. The CDR3 coding sequence is TGTGCCAGCAGTTACATGGGACTAGCGGCTAGCACAGATACGCAGTATTTT.